This T cell receptor (beta chain) was sequenced during a study of blood T cell repertoires in COVID-19. Looking at the study overall: From T cells, B-cell-depleted T cells, or PBMCs came the material, which was cDNA or gDNA.

The authors' processing: Amplification from reference gene primers served as the basis for estimated nucleated cell counts. TCRdb keeps only in-frame clones here, not all; method: immunoSEQ multiplex PCR. V and J calls and clone size follow that table, whereas D and trimming were derived from the DNA. The sample contains roughly 380,000 clones, 85% of which appear only once. The V segment lost 3 bases and the J segment 5 bases; nucleotides outside the gene matches: 6. The CDR3 is made up of 15 amino acids. Germline V CDR1 and CDR2: SGHVS, FQNEAQ. Sequencing was done on a sample of peripheral blood. The rearrangement links TRBV7-8 to TRBJ2-5; TRBD1 agrees at 10 bases. The clonotype originates from a woman aged 18-29 years with acute or convalescent COVID-19. CDR3 residues: CASSLPGQGSETQYF. CDR3 nucleotide sequence: TGTGCCAGCAGCTTGCCGGGACAGGGGTCGGAGACCCAGTACTTC. The variable domain in full, with the rest retrieved from reference TRBV7-8 and TRBJ2-5, is GAGVSQSPRYKVAKRGQDVALRCDPISGHVSLFWYQQALGQGPEFLTYFQNEAQLDKSGLPSDRFFAERPEGSVSTLKIQRTQQEDSAVYLCASSLPGQGSETQYFGPGTRLLVL.